This T cell receptor (beta chain) was captured in a study of PD-1 blockade in classical Hodgkin lymphoma (dated by TCRdb to 2020 to 2021). In the study overall: Nivolumab dosing was 3 mg/kg intravenously every 2 weeks, continuing until either disease progression or unacceptable toxicity. A peripheral blood immune signature of response to PD-1 blockade in classical Hodgkin lymphoma was defined using TCR beta sequencing and CyTOF. The research as a whole found: Only a single clinical trial cohort was studied, and what caused the repertoire differences, possibly disease activity or prior therapy, remained undefined. Newly diagnosed patients were reported to have lower baseline TCR diversity than healthy donors, and relapsed/refractory patients were reported to have lower baseline TCR diversity still. CD4+ but not CD8+ TCR diversity rose significantly by C4D1 (p=0.0027 vs p=0.16), most apparent in complete responders (p=0.02). Baseline diversity similar to that of newly diagnosed patients was observed in trial patients achieving complete response, whereas significantly lower diversity was observed in partial responders and progressors. Lower diversity was observed in patients in whom nivolumab was started less than 1 year after ASCT, and these patients were excluded from later analyses so that confounding by immune reconstitution would be avoided.

This specimen's time point label, interpreted: cycle 2 day 1 (C2D1) of nivolumab. Relapse after autologous stem cell transplantation had occurred in all trial patients, and cohorts A, B and C were distinguished by prior brentuximab vedotin exposure. The trial cohort was composed of 56 patients with relapsed/refractory classical Hodgkin lymphoma, for whom complete response, partial response or progressive disease was recorded as best overall response. In the multi-cohort phase II CheckMate 205 trial, trial patients received single-agent nivolumab. Best overall response was determined by an independent review committee according to the 2007 International Working Group response criteria. Trial PBMCs were obtained immediately prior to nivolumab initiation (C1D1) and on therapy at cycle 2 day 1 and cycle 4 day 1. After peripheral blood was drawn into 8 mL Vacutainer Cell Preparation Tubes, PBMCs were isolated by centrifugation and then cryopreserved.

The Qiagen DNeasy kit was used to extract genomic DNA both from unsorted PBMCs and from the negatively selected CD4+ and CD8+ fractions. Amplification of TCR beta CDR3 regions was done by immunoSEQ multiplex PCR with primers that anneal to V and J segments. A synthetic immune receptor repertoire was used to minimize amplification bias, and any residual bias was removed computationally once sequencing was done. Per the source publication's procedure: Repertoire diversity was quantified as the Shannon entropy index using custom Python scripts. Unsorted, CD4+ and CD8+ repertoires were analyzed separately, except for combined analyses in which CD4+ and CD8+ sequences were merged in silico. Clonal expansion was defined as at least a 2-fold frequency increase after treatment relative to C1D1, with a pseudocount of 0.5 for undetected baseline clones. Singleton clones were defined as clones with 0 or 1 copy at C1D1, and non-singleton clones were defined as clones with 2 or more copies. Clones expanded in unsorted samples were assigned a CD4+, CD8+ or unknown annotation through matching of protein sequences in sorted samples from the same patient. Wilcoxon tests were applied to paired samples to test diversity changes from C1D1 to C4D1. In TCRdb, the immuneACCESS table is reduced to in-frame sequences with V and J assigned. These tables do not hold every clone; where another copy was compared, an unresolved V gene accounts for under half, and the others remain unexplained. That table supplies the V and J calls and clone size; D and trimming were determined from the DNA. For this sample there are tens of thousands of clones; over 55% appear just once. Over 2.5% of the sample comes from the top ten.

There are a few counts of this clone. The antigen this receptor binds is unknown. No base qualities exist here, and no much larger clone lies one base off it. The germline ends are 17 bases apart after V is trimmed by 8 bases and J by 7 bases. CDR1 and CDR2 (SEHNR, FQNEAQ) derive from the germline V gene (reference sequence). The CDR3 numbers 13 residues from cysteine through phenylalanine. Solely the CDR3 DNA is kept, with 39 bases framed from the first base. The V and J genes are TRBV7-9 and TRBJ1-1; tentative D gene TRBD1, with 5 bases matching. The material was peripheral blood mononuclear cells (PBMCs), obtained before the second cycle of nivolumab. The clonotype originates from a human donor with classical Hodgkin lymphoma. The CDR3 region reads CASSTWGNDEAFF. The nucleotide sequence is TGTGCCAGCTCGACCTGGGGGAACGATGAAGCTTTCTTT. The full variable domain, with segments outside the CDR3 supplied by the reference TRBV7-9 and TRBJ1-1 proteins, appears as DTGVSQNPRHKITKRGQNVTFRCDPISEHNRLYWYRQTLGQGPEFLTYFQNEAQLEKSRLLSDRFSAERPKGSFSTLEIQRTEQGDSAMYLCASSTWGNDEAFFGQGTRLTVV.